These 23 T cell receptor beta chains were all obtained from the same sample, sequenced in a study of CD8 T cells in ankylosing spondylitis. TCRdb itself ran the 5' RACE reads through MiXCR, one entry per CDR3 protein. Altogether roughly 230,000 distinct CDR3 sequences are present, roughly a tenth being singletons, with the ten largest covering about 3%. The sequencing input was blood, either unsorted or a sorted T cell fraction (not recorded which). Receptor source: a male donor with ankylosing spondylitis or in good health (not recorded which).

This clonotype has a handful of counts. A much larger clone differs from this one at a single base, so this may be a read error. This rearrangement joins TRBV20-1 to TRBJ2-7; D remains ambiguous. Trimming left V 3 bases short and J 1 base short, with 4 bases between. CDR1 DFQATT and CDR2 SNEGSKA come from the germline V gene (reference sequence). There are 11 residues in the CDR3. DNA for the CDR3: TGCAGTGCTAGGGCTTCCTACGAGCAGTACTTC. Translated: CSARASYEQYF.

The rearrangement uses TRBV3-1 and TRBJ1-1; D is possibly TRBD1 (5 bases). The CDR3 extends over 15 amino acids. Trimming pared 4 bases from V and 2 bases from J, leaving 14 bases between. Germline V gene data show CDR1 as LGHDT and CDR2 as YNNKEL (reference sequence). CDR3 in DNA: TGTGCCAGCAGCCCCACCTCGGGGGGTAACACTGAAGCTTTCTTT. It encodes CASSPTSGGNTEAFF.

In this sample, this clonotype turned up many times. The chain carries TRBV18 and TRBJ2-1; 7 bases match TRBD1. With V trimmed by 3 bases and J by 1 base, 6 bases remained unmatched. The germline gives CDR1 KGHSH, CDR2 LQKENI. This CDR3 has 16 amino acids. CDR3: CASSPTGPKSYNEQFF. The CDR3, as DNA: TGTGCCAGCTCACCGACAGGGCCGAAATCCTACAATGAGCAGTTCTTC.

This clonotype was seen only a few times. CDR3 in amino acids: CASTGGGYEQYF. CDR3 bases: TGTGCCAGCACCGGGGGGGGCTACGAGCAGTACTTC. The rearrangement uses TRBV3-1 and TRBJ2-7, with 8 bases matching TRBD2. With V trimmed by 7 bases and J by 3 bases, 2 bases remained unmatched. The germline V gene has CDR1 LGHDT and CDR2 YNNKEL (reference sequence). CDR3 length equals 12 residues.

This clonotype was seen ten or more times. This chain links TRBV7-2 with TRBJ1-5; a weak D match, TRBD1 (5 bases). The germline CDR1 and CDR2 sequences are SGHTA and FQGNSA. Trimming stripped 5 bases from V and 6 bases from J, with 17 bases between. This CDR3 has 15 residues. CDR3 DNA: TGTGCCAGCAGCGCTCCGGGACGGAGGTCTCAGCCCCAGCATTTT. It is translated as CASSAPGRRSQPQHF.

This clonotype was seen ten or more times. The chain uses TRBV12-3 or TRBV12-4 and TRBJ2-7; TRBD2 is a possible D gene (6 bases). This CDR3 comprises 14 residues. The ends were cut back, 4 bases at V and 2 bases at J, with 12 bases in the middle. As DNA, the CDR3 is TGTGCCAGCAGTTGGGGTAGCGGTCCCTACGAGCAGTACTTC. Translation: CASSWGSGPYEQYF.

This clonotype occurred many times. The rearrangement uses TRBV20-1 and TRBJ2-3; 8 nucleotides align to TRBD1. CDR3 length: 16 amino acids. Losses at the gene ends were 5 bases for V and 2 bases for J; bases not matched to a gene: 12. Germline CDR1 is DFQATT and CDR2 is SNEGSKA (reference sequence). The CDR3 reads CSAGVPGQGYTDTQYF. CDR3 coding DNA: TGCAGTGCTGGCGTCCCTGGACAGGGATACACAGATACGCAGTATTTT.

This chain joins TRBV12-3 or TRBV12-4 and TRBJ2-3; 13 bases are a match to TRBD2. The trim removed 4 bases at V and 10 bases at J, leaving 8 bases unmatched. This CDR3 is 15 amino acids long. The CDR3 protein is CASSSTSGGTDAQYF. Written as DNA, the CDR3 is TGTGCCAGCAGTTCGACTAGCGGGGGGACGGATGCGCAGTATTTT.

At least ten counts were recorded for this clonotype. V and J are TRBV29-1 and TRBJ2-1; D possibly uses TRBD1 or TRBD2 (6 bases each). V lost 3 bases to trimming and J lost 10 bases, with 16 bases between them. Germline values: CDR1 SQVTM, CDR2 ANQGSEA. The length of the CDR3 is 13 residues. The CDR3 nucleotides are TGCAGCGTTGATAAGGCCCCGGGGGCCGAGCAGTTCTTC. Encoded protein: CSVDKAPGAEQFF.

The chain combines TRBV30 with TRBJ2-3; maybe TRBD2 (5 bases). V was shortened by 0 bases and J by 6 bases, with 7 bases between the two germline ends. Per the germline V gene, CDR1 is GTSNPN and CDR2 is SVGIG (reference sequence). CDR3 length equals 12 residues. CDR3 region: CAWSVRGDTQYF. DNA of the CDR3: TGTGCCTGGAGTGTACGAGGGGATACGCAGTATTTT.

This clonotype has a count of ten or more. J is TRBJ2-3 and V is TRBV27, with 15 bases that match TRBD2. Germline V CDR1 and CDR2: MNHEY, SMNVEV (reference sequence). Trimming took 5 bases from V and 0 from J; bases not matched to a gene: 9. This CDR3 region has 19 residues. CDR3 in DNA: TGTGCCAGCAGTCCGGAACCGGGACTAGCGGGGGGCAGCACAGATACGCAGTATTTT. It codes for CASSPEPGLAGGSTDTQYF.

This clonotype was observed many times. The genes are TRBV5-1 and TRBJ2-3; no firm D call. V was cut by 0 bases and J by 0 bases, with 8 bases left in between. This CDR3 comprises 15 residues. Germline CDR1 SGHRS, CDR2 YFSETQ. The CDR3 is CASSLDDGSTDTQYF. CDR3 nucleotide sequence: TGCGCCAGCAGCTTGGACGACGGGAGCACAGATACGCAGTATTTT.

The chain links TRBV10-3 to TRBJ2-2, with D perhaps TRBD1 or TRBD2 (5 bases each). This CDR3 is built from 15 residues. Germline loops: CDR1 ENHRY, CDR2 SYGVKD. Trimming stripped 5 bases from V and 7 bases from J, with 17 bases between. CDR3 nucleotides: TGTGCCATCAGTCCCCGGGACCCCGAGGGCGGGGAGCTGTTTTTT. Its protein product is CAISPRDPEGGELFF.

This chain connects TRBV7-9 to TRBJ1-1, with D uncertain. CDR3 length: 14 residues. Trimming pared 1 base from V and 2 bases from J, leaving 8 bases between. Germline-derived CDR1 and CDR2 are SEHNR and FQNEAQ (reference sequence). The CDR3 sequence: CASSLEGINTEAFF. CDR3 coding DNA: TGTGCCAGCAGCTTAGAAGGGATTAACACTGAAGCTTTCTTT.

This clonotype was counted many times. The chain carries TRBV20-1 and TRBJ2-2; the D gene is possibly TRBD2 (6 bases). Trimming pared 0 bases from V and 5 bases from J, leaving 10 bases between. CDR3 length equals 14 residues. Germline loops: CDR1 DFQATT, CDR2 SNEGSKA (reference sequence). The CDR3 DNA reads TGCAGTGCTAGAGATCCAGGAGGGACCGGGGAGCTGTTTTTT. It specifies CSARDPGGTGELFF.

The chain employs TRBV5-1 and TRBJ2-3, with a possible D match to TRBD2 (6 bases). V lost 2 bases, J lost 5 bases, and 21 bases lay in between. The CDR3 is 17 amino acids. Germline assignment: CDR1 SGHRS and CDR2 YFSETQ. CDR3 nucleotide sequence: TGCGCCAGCAGCTTCCTTGGAGGCGGGGCTGGTCAAGATACGCAGTATTTT. Translating gives CASSFLGGGAGQDTQYF.

The chain combines TRBV5-1 with TRBJ2-7; 7 bases agree with TRBD2. The CDR3 totals 13 residues. V lost 2 bases and J lost 3; bases outside the gene matches: 2. The germline V gene has CDR1 SGHRS and CDR2 YFSETQ. The chain's CDR3 is CASSLSGVYEQYF. As DNA, the CDR3 is TGCGCCAGCAGCTTAAGCGGGGTCTACGAGCAGTACTTC.

This clonotype was counted ten times or more. The rearrangement links TRBV10-2 to TRBJ2-5; 10 bases line up with TRBD2. CDR1 WSHSY and CDR2 SAAADI come from the germline V gene. The CDR3 is 17 amino acids. V was pared by 5 bases and J by 3 bases, with 12 bases of the junction left unmatched. CDR3 in amino acids: CASSWPSGRWGEETQYF. In DNA, the CDR3 is TGCGCCAGCAGTTGGCCTAGCGGGAGATGGGGAGAAGAGACCCAGTACTTC.

Many counts were recorded for this clonotype. This chain joins TRBV7-2 and TRBJ2-7; 9 positions agree with TRBD2. Trimming removed 1 base from V and 4 bases from J; junction bases left unmatched: 5. This CDR3 is 15 amino acids long. CDR1 SGHTA and CDR2 FQGNSA come from the germline V gene. CDR3 protein: CASSLEGLAVYEQYF. CDR3 sequence (DNA): TGTGCCAGCAGCTTAGAGGGACTAGCAGTTTACGAGCAGTACTTC.

The V gene is TRBV4-2, the J gene TRBJ2-3; TRBD2 aligns across 7 bases. V lost 4 bases to trimming and J lost 7 bases; unmatched junction nucleotides: 11. This CDR3 has 15 residues. From germline, CDR1 is LGHNA and CDR2 YNFKEQ. The CDR3 here is CASSLAPGGDYTQYF. The CDR3 DNA is TGTGCCAGCAGCCTAGCGCCGGGGGGTGACTATACGCAGTATTTT.

This clonotype was recorded many times. This rearrangement joins TRBV10-3 to TRBJ2-7; D perhaps matches TRBD1 (5 bases). Between the trimmed V and J ends, which lost 3 bases and 0 bases, there was a span of 15 bases. CDR3 length: 16 residues. Germline lookup yields CDR1 ENHRY and CDR2 SYGVKD. The CDR3 loop is CAISEGDDSGSYEQYF. The CDR3 DNA reads as TGTGCCATCAGTGAAGGCGACGACAGTGGCTCCTACGAGCAGTACTTC.

In DNA form, the CDR3 reads TGTGCCAGCAGGCAACAGGCTAATCAGCCCCAGCATTTT. Translation: CASRQQANQPQHF. The genes are TRBV25-1 and TRBJ1-5, with D possibly TRBD1 on 5 matching bases. CDR1 is MGHDK, CDR2 SYGVNS, per germline. Trimming left V 6 bases short and J 4 bases short, with 10 bases between. CDR3 length equals 13 residues.

This clonotype was detected only a few times. This chain connects TRBV20-1 to TRBJ2-5, with D unresolved. Trimming stripped 3 bases from V and 4 bases from J, with 6 bases between. The CDR3 loop spans 11 amino acids. Per the germline V gene, CDR1 is DFQATT and CDR2 is SNEGSKA (reference sequence). CDR3: CSASIRETQYF. CDR3 bases: TGCAGTGCTAGTATTCGAGAGACCCAGTACTTC.